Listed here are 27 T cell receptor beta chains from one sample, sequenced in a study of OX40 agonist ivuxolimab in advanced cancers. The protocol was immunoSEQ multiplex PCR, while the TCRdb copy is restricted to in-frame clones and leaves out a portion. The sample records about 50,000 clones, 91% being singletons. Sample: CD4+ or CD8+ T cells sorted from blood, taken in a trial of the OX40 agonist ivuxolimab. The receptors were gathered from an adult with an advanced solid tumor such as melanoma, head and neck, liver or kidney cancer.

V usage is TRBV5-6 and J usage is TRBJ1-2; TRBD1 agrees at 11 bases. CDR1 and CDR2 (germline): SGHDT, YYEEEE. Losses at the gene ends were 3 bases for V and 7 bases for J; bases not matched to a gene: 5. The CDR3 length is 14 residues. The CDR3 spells CASSWDRGRGGYTF. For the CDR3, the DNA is TGTGCCAGCAGCTGGGACAGGGGGAGAGGTGGCTACACCTTC.

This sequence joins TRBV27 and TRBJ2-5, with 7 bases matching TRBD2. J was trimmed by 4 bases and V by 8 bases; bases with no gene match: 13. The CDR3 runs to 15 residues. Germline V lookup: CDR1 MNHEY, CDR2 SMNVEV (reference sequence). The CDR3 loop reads CASSTQAGFLETQYF. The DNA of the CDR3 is TGTGCCAGCTCTACACAAGCGGGGTTTTTAGAGACCCAGTACTTC.

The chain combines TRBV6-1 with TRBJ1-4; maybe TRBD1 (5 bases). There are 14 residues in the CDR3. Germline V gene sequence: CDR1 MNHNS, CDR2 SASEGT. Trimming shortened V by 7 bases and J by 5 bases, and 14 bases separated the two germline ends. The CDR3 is CASNGMGVNEKLFF. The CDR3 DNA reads TGTGCCAGCAATGGGATGGGGGTCAATGAAAAACTGTTTTTT.

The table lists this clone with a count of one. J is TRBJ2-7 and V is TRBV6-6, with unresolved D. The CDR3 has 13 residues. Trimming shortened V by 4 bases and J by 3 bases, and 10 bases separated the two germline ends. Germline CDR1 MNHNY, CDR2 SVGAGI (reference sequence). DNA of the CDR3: TGTGCCAGCAGTTCAGGCATAATCTACGAGCAGTACTTC. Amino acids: CASSSGIIYEQYF.

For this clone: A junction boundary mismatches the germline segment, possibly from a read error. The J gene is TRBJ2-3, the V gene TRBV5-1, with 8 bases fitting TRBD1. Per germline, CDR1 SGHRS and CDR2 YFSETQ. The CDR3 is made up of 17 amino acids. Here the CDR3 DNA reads TGCGCCAACAGCTTCCTCCCACAGGGGGACATCACAGATACGCAGTATTTT. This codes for CANSFLPQGDITDTQYF.

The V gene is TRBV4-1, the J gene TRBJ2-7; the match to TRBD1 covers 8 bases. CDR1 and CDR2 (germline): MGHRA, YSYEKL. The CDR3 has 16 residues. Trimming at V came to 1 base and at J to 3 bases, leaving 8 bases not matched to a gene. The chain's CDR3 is CASSQVWTGRRYEQYV. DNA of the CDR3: TGCGCCAGCAGCCAAGTATGGACAGGGAGACGCTACGAGCAGTACGTC.

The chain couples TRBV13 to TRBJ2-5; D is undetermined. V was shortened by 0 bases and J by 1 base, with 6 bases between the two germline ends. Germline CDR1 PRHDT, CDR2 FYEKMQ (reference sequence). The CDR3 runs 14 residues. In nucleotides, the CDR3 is TGTGCCAGCAGCTTAGGCGCAAGCCAAGAGACCCAGTACTTC. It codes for CASSLGASQETQYF.

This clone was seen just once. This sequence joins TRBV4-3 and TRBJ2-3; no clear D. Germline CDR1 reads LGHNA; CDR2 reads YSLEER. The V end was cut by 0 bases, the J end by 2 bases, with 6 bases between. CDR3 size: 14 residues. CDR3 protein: CASSQEFYTDTQYF. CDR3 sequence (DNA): TGCGCCAGCAGCCAAGAATTTTACACAGATACGCAGTATTTT.

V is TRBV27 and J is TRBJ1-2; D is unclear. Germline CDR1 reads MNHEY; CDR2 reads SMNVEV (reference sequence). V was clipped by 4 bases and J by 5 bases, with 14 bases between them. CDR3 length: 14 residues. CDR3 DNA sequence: TGTGCCAGCAGTTCCGGGATCGGTCAATATGGCTACACCTTC. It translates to CASSSGIGQYGYTF.

CDR3 protein: CASSPPRVGSGTYNEQFF. The CDR3 DNA sequence: TGTGCCAGCTCACCACCCCGAGTAGGTAGCGGGACCTACAATGAGCAGTTCTTC. This rearrangement joins TRBV18 to TRBJ2-1, with TRBD2 identical over 8 bases. The germline CDR1 and CDR2 sequences are KGHSH and LQKENI. This CDR3 has 18 amino acids. V shed 0 bases, J shed 2 bases, and the junction held 9 bases outside the gene matches. The whole variable domain, filled in from reference TRBV18 and TRBJ2-1, reads NAGVMQNPRHLVRRRGQEARLRCSPMKGHSHVYWYRQLPEEGLKFMVYLQKENIIDESGMPKERFSAEFPKEGPSILRIQQVVRGDSAAYFCASSPPRVGSGTYNEQFFGPGTRLTVL.

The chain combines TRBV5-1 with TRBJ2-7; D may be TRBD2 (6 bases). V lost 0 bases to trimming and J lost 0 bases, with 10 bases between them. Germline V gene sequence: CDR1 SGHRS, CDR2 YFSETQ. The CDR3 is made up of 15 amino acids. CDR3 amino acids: CASSLGQTSSYEQYV. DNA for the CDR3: TGCGCCAGCAGCTTGGGACAGACTAGCTCCTACGAGCAGTACGTC.

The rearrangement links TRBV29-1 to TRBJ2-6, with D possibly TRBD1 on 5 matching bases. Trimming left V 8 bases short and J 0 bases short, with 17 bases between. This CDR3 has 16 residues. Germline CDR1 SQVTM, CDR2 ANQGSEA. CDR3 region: CSSITQGDSGANVLTF. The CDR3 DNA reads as TGCAGCTCCATAACCCAGGGTGACTCTGGGGCCAACGTCCTGACTTTC.

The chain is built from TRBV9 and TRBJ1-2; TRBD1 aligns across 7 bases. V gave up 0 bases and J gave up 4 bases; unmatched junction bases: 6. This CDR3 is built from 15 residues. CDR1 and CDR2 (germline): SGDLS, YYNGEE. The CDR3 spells CASSVGDSPFYGYTF. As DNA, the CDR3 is TGTGCCAGCAGCGTAGGGGACAGCCCCTTCTATGGCTACACCTTC.

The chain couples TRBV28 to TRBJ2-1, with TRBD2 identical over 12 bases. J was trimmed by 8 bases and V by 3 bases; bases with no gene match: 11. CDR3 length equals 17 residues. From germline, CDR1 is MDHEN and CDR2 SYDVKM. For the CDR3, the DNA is TGTGCCAGCAGTTTCCCTTCGACTAGCGGGAGTCTCGATGAGCAGTTCTTC. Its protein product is CASSFPSTSGSLDEQFF.

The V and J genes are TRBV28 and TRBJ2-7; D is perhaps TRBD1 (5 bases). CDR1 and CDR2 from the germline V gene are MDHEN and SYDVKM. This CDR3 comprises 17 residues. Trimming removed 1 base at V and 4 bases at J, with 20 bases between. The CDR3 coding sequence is TGTGCCAGCAGTTTATCCTTGGACACACACCGCCCGTACGAGCAGTACGTC. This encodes CASSLSLDTHRPYEQYV.

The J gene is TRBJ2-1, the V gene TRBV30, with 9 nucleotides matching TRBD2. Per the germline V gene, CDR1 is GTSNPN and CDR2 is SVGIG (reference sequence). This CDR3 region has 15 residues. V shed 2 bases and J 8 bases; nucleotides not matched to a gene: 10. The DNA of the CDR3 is TGTGCCTGGAGTCGGATAGCGGGAGCGCTTGATGAGCAGTTCTTC. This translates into CAWSRIAGALDEQFF. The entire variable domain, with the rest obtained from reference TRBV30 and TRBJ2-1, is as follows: SQTIHQWPATLVQPVGSPLSLECTVEGTSNPNLYWYRQAAGRGLQLLFYSVGIGQISSEVPQNLSASRPQDRQFILSSKKLLLSDSGFYLCAWSRIAGALDEQFFGPGTRLTVL.

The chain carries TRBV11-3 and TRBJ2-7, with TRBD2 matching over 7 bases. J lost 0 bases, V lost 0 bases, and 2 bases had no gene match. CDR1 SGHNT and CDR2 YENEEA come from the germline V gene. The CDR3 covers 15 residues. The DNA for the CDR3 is TGTGCCAGCAGCTTAGAGGGCGGGAGCTCCTACGAGCAGTACTTC. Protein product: CASSLEGGSSYEQYF.

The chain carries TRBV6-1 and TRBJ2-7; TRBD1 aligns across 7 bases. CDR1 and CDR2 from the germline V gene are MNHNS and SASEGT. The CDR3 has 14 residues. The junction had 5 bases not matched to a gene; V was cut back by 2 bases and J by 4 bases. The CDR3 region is CASSEIQGLYEQYV. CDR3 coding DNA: TGTGCCAGCAGTGAAATACAGGGGTTATACGAGCAGTACGTC.

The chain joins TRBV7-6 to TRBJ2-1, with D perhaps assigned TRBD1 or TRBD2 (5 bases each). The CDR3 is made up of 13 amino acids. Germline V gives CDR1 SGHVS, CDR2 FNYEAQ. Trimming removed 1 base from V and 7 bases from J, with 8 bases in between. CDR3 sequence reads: CASSLDWGNEQFF. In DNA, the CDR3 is TGTGCCAGCAGCTTAGACTGGGGGAATGAGCAGTTCTTC.

The CDR3: CASSWDRLNTEAFF. The CDR3 bases are TGTGCCAGCAGTTGGGACAGGCTGAACACTGAAGCTTTCTTT. The chain recombines TRBV27 with TRBJ1-1; 8 bases match TRBD1. The CDR3 totals 14 residues. Unmatched junction bases numbered 1, after V lost 4 bases and J lost 0 bases. Germline V gives CDR1 MNHEY, CDR2 SMNVEV (reference sequence).

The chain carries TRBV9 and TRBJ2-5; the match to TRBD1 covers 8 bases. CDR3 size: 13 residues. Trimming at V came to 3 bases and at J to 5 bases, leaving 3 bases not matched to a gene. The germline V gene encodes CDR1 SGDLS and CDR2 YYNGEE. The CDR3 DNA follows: TGTGCCAGCAGCGCAGGGGGCGGTGAGACCCAGTACTTC. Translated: CASSAGGGETQYF.

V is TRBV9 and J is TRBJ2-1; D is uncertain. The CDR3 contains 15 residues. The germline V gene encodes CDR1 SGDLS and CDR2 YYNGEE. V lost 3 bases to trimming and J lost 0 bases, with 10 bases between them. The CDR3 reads CASSGGGSSYNEQFF. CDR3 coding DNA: TGTGCCAGCAGCGGTGGCGGAAGCTCCTACAATGAGCAGTTCTTC.

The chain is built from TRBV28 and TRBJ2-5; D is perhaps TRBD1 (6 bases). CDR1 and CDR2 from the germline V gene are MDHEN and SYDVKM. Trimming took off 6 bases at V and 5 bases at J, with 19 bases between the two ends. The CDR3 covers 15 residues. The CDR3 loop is CASRITGYAGETQYF. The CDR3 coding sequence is TGTGCCAGCAGGATTACAGGGTACGCAGGGGAGACCCAGTACTTC.

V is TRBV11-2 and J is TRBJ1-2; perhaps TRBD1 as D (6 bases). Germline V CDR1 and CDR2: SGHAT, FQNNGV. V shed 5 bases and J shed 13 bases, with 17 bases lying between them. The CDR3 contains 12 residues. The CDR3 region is CASSQEGDRGTF. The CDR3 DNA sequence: TGTGCCAGCAGCCAAGAGGGGGATCGAGGCACCTTC.

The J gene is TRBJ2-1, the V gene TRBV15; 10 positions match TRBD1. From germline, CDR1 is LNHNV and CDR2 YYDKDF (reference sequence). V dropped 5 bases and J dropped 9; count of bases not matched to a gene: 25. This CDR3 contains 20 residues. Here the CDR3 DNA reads TGTGCCACCAGCCTCGGCGGGACAGGGGTCCGGGGCGGTCCGGTTTCTGAGCAGTTCTTC. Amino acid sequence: CATSLGGTGVRGGPVSEQFF.

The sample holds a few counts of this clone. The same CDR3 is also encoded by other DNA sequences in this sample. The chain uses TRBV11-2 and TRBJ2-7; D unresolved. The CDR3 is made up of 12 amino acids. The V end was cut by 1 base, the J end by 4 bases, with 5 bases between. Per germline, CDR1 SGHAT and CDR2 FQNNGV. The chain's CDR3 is CASSLGVYEQYV. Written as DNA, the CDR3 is TGTGCCAGCAGCTTAGGAGTGTACGAGCAGTACGTC.

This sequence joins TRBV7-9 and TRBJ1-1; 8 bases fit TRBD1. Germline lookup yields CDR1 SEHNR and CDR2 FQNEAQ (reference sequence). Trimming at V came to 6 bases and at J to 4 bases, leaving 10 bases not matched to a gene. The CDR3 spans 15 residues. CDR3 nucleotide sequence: TGTGCCAGCAGAAGACAGGGGCCAGGTAGCACTGAAGCTTTCTTT. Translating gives CASRRQGPGSTEAFF.